Listed below are T cell receptor beta chains from one sample, sequenced in a study of blood T cell repertoires in COVID-19. Using immunoSEQ multiplex PCR, the repertoire was profiled, and TCRdb retains in-frame clones only, with some absent. The data contain some 400,000 clones, 91% of them singletons. Sequenced sample: PBMCs or T cells enriched from blood (not recorded which). These receptors were collected from a woman aged 40 to 50 who had been exposed to COVID-19. The CDR3 runs from the conserved cysteine through the conserved F or W. The D gene is left open where the match is weak. Not every row has a clone size; where given, it reads once, few, many or a size class.

d_call	clone_size	v_call	j_call	cdr3_aa	cdr3_nt
-	-	TRBV7-9	TRBJ2-7	CASMGDDYEQYF	TGTGCCAGCATGGGAGACGATTACGAGCAGTACTTC
TRBD2	-	TRBV2	TRBJ2-1	CASSEWGGDEQFF	TGTGCCAGCAGTGAATGGGGGGGAGATGAGCAGTTCTTC
-	-	TRBV7-3	TRBJ2-1	CASSFGSSRYNEQFF	TGTGCCAGCAGCTTCGGGTCATCAAGATACAATGAGCAGTTCTTC
-	-	TRBV19	TRBJ1-3	CASSISGSSGNTIYF	TGTGCCAGTAGTATATCCGGGTCTTCGGGAAACACCATATATTTT
-	-	TRBV9	TRBJ1-1	CASSVGPEQGVEAFF	TGTGCCAGCAGCGTAGGCCCCGAACAGGGAGTTGAAGCTTTCTTT
-	-	TRBV19	TRBJ1-1	CASSIGGAMNTEAFF	TGTGCCAGTAGTATCGGGGGGGCCATGAACACTGAAGCTTTCTTT
TRBD2	-	TRBV30	TRBJ2-1	CAWEGRASGYNEQFF	TGTGCCTGGGAAGGCCGGGCTAGCGGCTACAATGAGCAGTTCTTC
-	-	TRBV7-2	TRBJ1-4	CASSLTLGGAREKLFF	TGTGCCAGCAGCCTCACGCTCGGGGGGGCAAGAGAAAAACTGTTTTTT
-	-	TRBV3-1/TRBV3-2	TRBJ2-1	CASSGGYNEQFF	TGTGCCAGCAGTGGCGGTTACAATGAGCAGTTCTTC
TRBD1	-	TRBV2	TRBJ1-2	CASTGQGSLNYGYTF	TGTGCCAGCACAGGACAGGGTTCTTTAAACTATGGCTACACCTTC
TRBD1	-	TRBV29-1	TRBJ2-1	CSVGGGTGSSYNEQFF	TGCAGCGTTGGGGGAGGGACAGGGAGTTCCTACAATGAGCAGTTCTTC
TRBD2	-	TRBV5-6	TRBJ2-3	CASSSLKLAGGPTDTQYF	TGTGCCAGCAGCTCCCTTAAACTAGCGGGAGGGCCAACAGATACGCAGTATTTT
-	-	TRBV27	TRBJ1-1	CASRLGGVYTEAFF	TGTGCCAGCAGGTTGGGCGGGGTATACACTGAAGCTTTCTTT
-	-	TRBV6-2/TRBV6-3	TRBJ1-2	CASSYTDVGASMYGYTF	TGTGCCAGCAGTTACACCGATGTGGGAGCTTCTATGTATGGCTACACCTTC
-	-	TRBV30	TRBJ1-4	CACNRGGTSNEKLFF	TGTGCCTGCAACCGAGGCGGGACCAGTAATGAAAAACTGTTTTTT
TRBD2	few	TRBV7-9	TRBJ2-1	CASSLGRTSGDEQFF	TGTGCCAGCAGCTTAGGGAGGACTAGTGGGGATGAGCAGTTCTTC
-	-	TRBV5-6	TRBJ2-7	CASSPLGGTGSEQYF	TGTGCCAGCAGCCCTCTCGGCGGGACGGGGTCCGAGCAGTACTTC
-	-	TRBV7-2	TRBJ2-2	CASSLKGGGELFF	TGTGCCAGCAGCTTAAAAGGGGGCGGGGAGCTGTTTTTT
TRBD1	once	TRBV27	TRBJ1-5	CASSNGQGNQPQHF	TGTGCCAGCAGCAACGGACAGGGAAATCAGCCCCAGCATTTT
-	-	TRBV7-6	TRBJ1-3	CASSPYRGNTIYF	TGTGCCAGCAGCCCCTACAGGGGAAACACCATATATTTT
TRBD1	-	TRBV10-1	TRBJ2-7	CASSQGDISYEQYF	TGCGCCAGCAGTCAGGGGGACATCTCCTACGAGCAGTACTTC
TRBD1	once	TRBV9	TRBJ2-7	CASSVRGQGREQYF	TGTGCCAGCAGCGTGAGGGGACAGGGGCGCGAGCAGTACTTC
TRBD2	-	TRBV6-2/TRBV6-3	TRBJ2-5	CASSRRLAGGRGQETQYF	TGTGCCAGCAGCCGACGACTAGCGGGGGGGCGCGGCCAAGAGACCCAGTACTTC
TRBD1	-	TRBV18	TRBJ1-3	CARQTGGGHTIYF	TGTGCCAGACAGACAGGGGGTGGACACACCATATATTTT
-	-	TRBV5-5	TRBJ1-2	CASSLDSSYGYTF	TGTGCCAGCAGCTTGGACAGCTCGTATGGCTACACCTTC
-	once	TRBV29-1	TRBJ2-5	CSVVRQGDTQYF	TGCAGCGTTGTAAGGCAGGGCGACACCCAGTACTTC
-	-	TRBV5-1	TRBJ2-3	CASLQGSSTDTQYF	TGCGCCAGCCTACAGGGATCTAGCACAGATACGCAGTATTTT
-	-	TRBV14	TRBJ1-1	CASSVGGNTEAFF	TGTGCCAGCAGCGTTGGGGGCAACACTGAAGCTTTCTTT
TRBD1	-	TRBV27	TRBJ1-1	CASTRTGASTEAFF	TGTGCCAGCACCCGGACAGGGGCCAGCACTGAAGCTTTCTTT
TRBD1	once	TRBV7-9	TRBJ1-2	CASSSTGQGWYGYTF	TGTGCCAGCAGCTCAACGGGACAGGGTTGGTATGGCTACACCTTC
-	-	TRBV3-1/TRBV3-2	TRBJ1-5	CASSQAANSNQPQHF	TGTGCCAGCAGCCAAGCCGCGAATAGCAATCAGCCCCAGCATTTT
TRBD2	-	TRBV7-9	TRBJ2-7	CASGWGGSSYEQYF	TGTGCCAGCGGCTGGGGGGGGTCCTCCTACGAGCAGTACTTC
-	many	TRBV5-1	TRBJ2-7	CASSLEGTYEQYF	TGCGCCAGCAGCTTGGAGGGGACCTACGAGCAGTACTTC
-	-	TRBV5-1	TRBJ1-5	CASSLAGGFNQPQHF	TGCGCCAGCAGCTTGGCCGGAGGGTTCAATCAGCCCCAGCATTTT
TRBD1	-	TRBV30	TRBJ1-2	CAWDIDRETYGYTF	TGTGCCTGGGACATTGACAGGGAAACCTATGGCTACACCTTC
TRBD1	-	TRBV5-6	TRBJ2-1	CASSLQGSHNEQFF	TGTGCCAGCAGCTTACAGGGGTCCCACAATGAGCAGTTCTTC
-	-	TRBV7-2	TRBJ2-6	CASSRGLSSGANVLTF	TGTGCCAGCAGCCGTGGACTGAGCTCTGGGGCCAACGTCCTGACTTTC
-	-	TRBV10-3	TRBJ1-2	CAISEKGNGYGYTF	TGTGCCATCAGTGAGAAGGGGAACGGCTATGGCTACACCTTC
-	-	TRBV27	TRBJ2-3	CASSPRFVGTDTQYF	TGTGCCAGCAGTCCCAGGTTCGTGGGCACAGATACGCAGTATTTT
-	-	TRBV7-2	TRBJ1-2	CASSPPGKIYYGYTF	TGTGCCAGCAGCCCGCCGGGAAAAATCTACTATGGCTACACCTTC
-	-	TRBV29-1	TRBJ2-5	CSVRLSETQYF	TGCAGCGTTCGGTTAAGTGAGACCCAGTACTTC
-	-	TRBV2	TRBJ2-7	CASSSGTLTPYEQYF	TGTGCCAGCAGTTCCGGGACACTCACCCCCTACGAGCAGTACTTC
-	once	TRBV19	TRBJ1-4	CASSISVTNEKLFF	TGTGCCAGTAGTATTTCCGTAACAAATGAAAAACTGTTTTTT
-	-	TRBV12-5	TRBJ1-5	CASGLSLEQPQHF	TGTGCTAGTGGTTTGAGTCTAGAGCAGCCCCAGCATTTT
TRBD1	-	TRBV19	TRBJ1-5	CASGNHGQGHQPQHF	TGTGCCAGTGGAAACCACGGACAGGGACATCAGCCCCAGCATTTT
-	-	TRBV30	TRBJ1-5	CALSVASGQPQHF	TGTGCCCTCAGTGTGGCCTCGGGTCAGCCCCAGCATTTT
-	-	TRBV3-1/TRBV3-2	TRBJ1-2	CASSQESVYGYTF	TGTGCCAGCAGCCAAGAGTCCGTCTATGGCTACACCTTC
TRBD1	-	TRBV9	TRBJ2-1	CASSGDGDRGTHEQFF	TGTGCCAGCAGCGGGGATGGAGACAGGGGTACCCACGAGCAGTTCTTC
-	once	TRBV29-1	TRBJ2-7	CSVGDTPYEQYF	TGCAGCGTTGGGGACACCCCCTACGAGCAGTACTTC
-	-	TRBV18	TRBJ1-5	CASSLDERVQPQHF	TGTGCCAGCTCACTCGACGAGAGGGTGCAGCCCCAGCATTTT